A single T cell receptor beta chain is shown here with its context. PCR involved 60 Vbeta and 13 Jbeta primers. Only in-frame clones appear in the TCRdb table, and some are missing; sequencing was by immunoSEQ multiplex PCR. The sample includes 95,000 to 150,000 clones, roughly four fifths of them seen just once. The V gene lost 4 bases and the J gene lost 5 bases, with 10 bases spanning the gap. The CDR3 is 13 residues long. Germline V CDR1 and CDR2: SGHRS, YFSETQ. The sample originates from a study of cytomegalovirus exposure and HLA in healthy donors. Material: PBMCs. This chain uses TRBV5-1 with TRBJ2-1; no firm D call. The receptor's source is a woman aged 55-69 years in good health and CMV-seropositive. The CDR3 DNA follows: TGCGCCAGCAGCGGAAGCGCCAACAATGAGCAGTTCTTC. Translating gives CASSGSANNEQFF.